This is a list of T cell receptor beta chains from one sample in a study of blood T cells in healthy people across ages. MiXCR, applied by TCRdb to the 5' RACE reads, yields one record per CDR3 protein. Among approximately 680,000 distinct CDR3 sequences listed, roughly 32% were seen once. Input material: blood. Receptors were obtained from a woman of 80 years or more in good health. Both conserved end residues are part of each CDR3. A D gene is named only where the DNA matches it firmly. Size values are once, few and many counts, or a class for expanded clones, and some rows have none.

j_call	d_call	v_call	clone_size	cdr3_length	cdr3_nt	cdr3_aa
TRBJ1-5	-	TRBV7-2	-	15	TGTGCCAGCAGCTTAGTACCCAGATCCAATCAGCCCCAGCATTTT	CASSLVPRSNQPQHF
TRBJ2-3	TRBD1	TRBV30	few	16	TGTGCCTGGAGTCATTGGACAGGGGGAAGCACAGATACGCAGTATTTT	CAWSHWTGGSTDTQYF
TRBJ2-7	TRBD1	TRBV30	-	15	TGTGCCTGGAGTAGTTTGAGGGGGCGCGTGGACGAGCAGTACTTC	CAWSSLRGRVDEQYF
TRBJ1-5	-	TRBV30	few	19	TGTGCCTGGAGTGAGAGGGACTTAACAGAATTTTATAGCAATCAGCCCCAGCATTTT	CAWSERDLTEFYSNQPQHF
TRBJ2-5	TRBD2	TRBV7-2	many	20	TGTGCCAGCAGCTTCCCCGGGGGGCTAGCGGGGGGTTCGTACCAAGAGACCCAGTACTTC	CASSFPGGLAGGSYQETQYF
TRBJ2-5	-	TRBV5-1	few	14	TGCGCCAGCAGCTTGAGGGCTAGCGAAGAGACCCAGTACTTC	CASSLRASEETQYF
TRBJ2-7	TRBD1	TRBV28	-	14	TGTGCCAGCACTCAAGGGGGCTGGGGTTACGAGCAGTACTTC	CASTQGGWGYEQYF
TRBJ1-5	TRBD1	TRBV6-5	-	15	TGTGCCAGCAGCCCATGGGACAGGGTTGGTCAGCCCCAGCATTTT	CASSPWDRVGQPQHF
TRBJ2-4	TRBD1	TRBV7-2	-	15	TGTGCCAGCAGACGGGGACAGGGACCCAAAAACATTCAGTACTTC	CASRRGQGPKNIQYF
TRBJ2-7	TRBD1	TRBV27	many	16	TGTGCCAGCAGTCTAAGGTCGGGACAGGATGCCTACGAGCAGTACTTC	CASSLRSGQDAYEQYF
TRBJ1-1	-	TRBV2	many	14	TGTGCCAGCAAGCCTCACGGAGGGGACACTGAAGCTTTCTTT	CASKPHGGDTEAFF
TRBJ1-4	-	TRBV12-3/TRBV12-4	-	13	TGTGCCAGCAGTTTGGACTACGGGGAAAAACTGTTTTTT	CASSLDYGEKLFF
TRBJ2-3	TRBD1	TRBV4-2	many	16	TGTGCCAGCAGCCAAGGGGGACAGGGGGATACAGATACGCAGTATTTT	CASSQGGQGDTDTQYF
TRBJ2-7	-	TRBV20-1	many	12	TGCATCGGATCACGGACTCACTACGAGCAGTACTTC	CIGSRTHYEQYF
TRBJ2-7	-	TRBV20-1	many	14	TGCAGTGCTAGATCCCAGGGGAGCTCCTACGAGCAGTACTTC	CSARSQGSSYEQYF
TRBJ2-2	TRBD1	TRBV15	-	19	TGTGCCACCCCTCGACGGACAGGTCTGATCCCAACTTTCACCGGGGAGCGGTTTTTT	CATPRRTGLIPTFTGERFF
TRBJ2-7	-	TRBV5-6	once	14	TGTGCCAGCAGCTCCGAACCAGGGCCTTACGAGCAGTACTTC	CASSSEPGPYEQYF
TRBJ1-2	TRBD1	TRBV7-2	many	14	TGTGCCAGCAGCTTAGCGACAGGGAACTATGGCTACACCTTC	CASSLATGNYGYTF
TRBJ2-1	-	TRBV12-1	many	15	TGTGCCAGCATCGCGGTGTGGGGGTCGGACAATGAGCAGTTCTTC	CASIAVWGSDNEQFF
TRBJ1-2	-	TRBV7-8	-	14	TGTGCCAGCAGCTTATTGGGGGTCCAGTATGGCTACACCTTC	CASSLLGVQYGYTF
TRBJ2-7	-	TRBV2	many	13	TGTGCCAGCCAGGTGTTCCCCTCCTACGAGCAGTACTTC	CASQVFPSYEQYF
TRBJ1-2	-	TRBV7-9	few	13	TGTGCTGGGAGGAGGGGAAGTAACTATGGCTACACCTTC	CAGRRGSNYGYTF
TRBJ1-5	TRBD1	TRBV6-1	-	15	TGTGCCAGCAGTGGGACAGGGCCAGGGAATCAGCCCCAGCATTTT	CASSGTGPGNQPQHF
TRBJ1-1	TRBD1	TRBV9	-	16	TGTGCCAGCAGCGCCGGACAGGGTGTGATTGGCACTGAAGCTTTCTTT	CASSAGQGVIGTEAFF
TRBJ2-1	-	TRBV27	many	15	TGTGCCAGTGGATTTGTGGGGCCAGGGTACAATGAGCAGTTCTTC	CASGFVGPGYNEQFF
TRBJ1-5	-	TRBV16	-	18	TGTGCCAGCAGCCAATCGTCGGGCAGGGCGAGGGACAATCAGCCCCAGCATTTT	CASSQSSGRARDNQPQHF
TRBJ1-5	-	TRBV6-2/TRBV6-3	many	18	TGTGCCAGCAGTAGTCCGGGACCAGGTAGAGGTGGCAATCAGCCCCAGCATTTT	CASSSPGPGRGGNQPQHF
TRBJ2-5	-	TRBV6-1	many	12	TGTGCCAGCAGTGACTTCCAAGAGACCCAGTACTTC	CASSDFQETQYF
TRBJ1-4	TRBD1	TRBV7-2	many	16	TGTGCCAGCAGCTTAGCCCCAGGGGGGACTAATGAAAAACTGTTTTTT	CASSLAPGGTNEKLFF
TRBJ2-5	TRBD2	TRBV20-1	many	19	TGCAGTGCTAGAGATTCCCTATACCCCGGACTAGCGGGGGTAGAGACCCAGTACTTC	CSARDSLYPGLAGVETQYF
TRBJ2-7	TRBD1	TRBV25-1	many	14	TGTGCCAGCAGGCGGGACAGGGACCCCTACGAGCAGTACTTC	CASRRDRDPYEQYF
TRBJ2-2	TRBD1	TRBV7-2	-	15	TGTGCCAGCAGCCAAGGAACAGGGGTCGCCGGGGAGCTGTTTTTT	CASSQGTGVAGELFF
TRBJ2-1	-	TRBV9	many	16	TGTGCCAGCAGCGTAGACGGACAGCCCACCTACAATGAGCAGTTCTTC	CASSVDGQPTYNEQFF
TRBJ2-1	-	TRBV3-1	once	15	TGTGCCAGCAGCCTCGACTTACTCCCCTACAATGAGCAGTTCTTC	CASSLDLLPYNEQFF
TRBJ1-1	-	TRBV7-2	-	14	TGTGCCAACAGCCCCGGGACGTGGAACACTGAAGCTTTCTTT	CANSPGTWNTEAFF
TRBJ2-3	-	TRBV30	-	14	TGTGCCTGGAGTGTACCGACAATAACAGATACGCAGTATTTT	CAWSVPTITDTQYF
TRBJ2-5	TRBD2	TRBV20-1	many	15	TGCAGTGCTGGACTAGCGGGGGGTCGGAGAGAGACCCAGTACTTC	CSAGLAGGRRETQYF
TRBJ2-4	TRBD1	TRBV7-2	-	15	TGTGCCAGCAGCAGAGACAGGGCGGCCAAAAACATTCAGTACTTC	CASSRDRAAKNIQYF
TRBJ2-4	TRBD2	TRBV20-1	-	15	TGCAGTGCCAGGATTCAAGCGGGAGGCCGGGACATTCAGTACTTC	CSARIQAGGRDIQYF
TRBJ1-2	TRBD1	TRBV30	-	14	TGTGCCTGGAGTGTTATACAGGGGGCTGGTGGCTACACCTTC	CAWSVIQGAGGYTF
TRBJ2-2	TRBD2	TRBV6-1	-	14	TGTGCCAGCCAGGCTAGCGGGGAAACCGGGGAGCGGTTTTTT	CASQASGETGERFF
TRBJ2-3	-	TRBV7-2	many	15	TGTGCCAGCAGCCCCGGGAGAGCGAGCACAGATACGCAGTATTTT	CASSPGRASTDTQYF
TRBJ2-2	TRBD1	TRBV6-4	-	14	TGTGCCAGCAGAAGGGACAGGTCCACCGGGGAGCTGTTTTTT	CASRRDRSTGELFF
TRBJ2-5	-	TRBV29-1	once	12	TGCAGCGTTCGCACCCGTAGAGAGACCCAGTACTTC	CSVRTRRETQYF
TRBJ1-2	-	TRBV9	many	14	TGTGCCAGCAGCGTAGCCCCACAATCCTATGGCTACACCTTC	CASSVAPQSYGYTF
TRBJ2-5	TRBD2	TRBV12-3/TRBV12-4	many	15	TGTGCCAGCAGTTGGATAGCGGGGGGTGTAGAGACCCAGTACTTC	CASSWIAGGVETQYF
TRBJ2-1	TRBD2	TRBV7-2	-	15	TGTGCCAGCAGCTTTAAGCGGGGGAGTCACAATGAGCAGTTCTTC	CASSFKRGSHNEQFF
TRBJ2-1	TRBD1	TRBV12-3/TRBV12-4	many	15	TGTGCCAGCAGTTTAGCGGACAGGGGTGGGGGTGAGCAGTTCTTC	CASSLADRGGGEQFF
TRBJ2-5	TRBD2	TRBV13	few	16	TGTGCCAGCAGCTTTGTGGGACTAGCGGGACAAGAGACCCAGTACTTC	CASSFVGLAGQETQYF
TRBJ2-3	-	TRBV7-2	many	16	TGTGCCAGCAGCTTAGAGTTCGGACTCCTCACAGATACGCAGTATTTT	CASSLEFGLLTDTQYF
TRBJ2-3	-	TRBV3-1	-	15	TGTGCCAGCAGCGCCGGTGGGATTAGCACAGATACGCAGTATTTT	CASSAGGISTDTQYF
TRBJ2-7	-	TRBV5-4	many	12	TGTGCCAGCAGCTGGGGCCTGGGCGAGCAGTACTTC	CASSWGLGEQYF
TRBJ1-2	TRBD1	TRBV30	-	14	TGTGCCTGGAGTAGAGGGGGCGTTAACTATGGCTACACCTTC	CAWSRGGVNYGYTF
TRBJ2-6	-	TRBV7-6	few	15	TGTGCCAGCAGCCCGTGGGGGCCCGGGGCCAACGTCCTGACTTTC	CASSPWGPGANVLTF
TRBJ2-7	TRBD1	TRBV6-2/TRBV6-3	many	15	TGTGCCAGCAGTCGATTGGGACAGGGGGCTTACGAGCAGTACTTC	CASSRLGQGAYEQYF
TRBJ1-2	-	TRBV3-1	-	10	TGTGCCAGCCGGGGGGCGGGCTACACCTTC	CASRGAGYTF
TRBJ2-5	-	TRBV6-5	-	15	TGTGCCAGCAGTCTTGACGGGGGCATCCAAGAGACCCGGTACTTC	CASSLDGGIQETRYF
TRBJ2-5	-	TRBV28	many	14	TGTGCCAGCGCGCGTCAAGCAGGGGAGGAGACCCAGTACTTC	CASARQAGEETQYF
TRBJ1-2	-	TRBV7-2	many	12	TGTGCCAGCAGCTTAGCCCTGGGAGGCTACACCTTC	CASSLALGGYTF
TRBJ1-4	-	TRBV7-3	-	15	TGTGCCAGCAGCTTATCGGGACACAGTAATGAAAAACTGTTTTTT	CASSLSGHSNEKLFF